What follows describes a single T cell receptor beta chain. Its antigen is unidentified. This record belongs to a study of T cells in localized non-small cell lung cancer. CDR1 is SGHDN, CDR2 FVKESK, per germline. The V gene end was trimmed by 2 bases and the J gene end by 3 bases; junction bases not matched to a gene: 8. The CDR3 is 16 residues long. Study findings and constraints: Blood T cell density predicted longer survival; adjacent-lung clonality, shorter. Only one tumor region was sequenced, so heterogeneity remains possible. Exceeding tumor, uninvolved adjacent lung had the highest T cell clonality.

Generated by immunoSEQ multiplex PCR, the TCRdb table keeps only in-frame clones and is missing some. The table shows thousands of clones, with about 40% occurring only once. The rearrangement joins TRBV14 to TRBJ2-5, with 8 positions matching TRBD1. This TCR came from a male donor at least 60 years old with stage II squamous cell lung carcinoma. Material: lung tumor tissue, obtained before any cancer treatment. CDR3 residues: CASSQMFGTGEETQYF. CDR3 coding DNA: TGTGCCAGCAGCCAAATGTTCGGGACAGGCGAAGAGACCCAGTACTTC. Combining the CDR3 with reference TRBV14 and TRBJ2-5 gives the whole variable domain EAGVTQFPSHSVIEKGQTVTLRCDPISGHDNLYWYRRVMGKEIKFLLHFVKESKQDESGMPNNRFLAERTGGTYSTLKVQPAELEDSGVYFCASSQMFGTGEETQYFGPGTRLLVL.